This TCR beta chain was identified during a study of cytomegalovirus exposure and HLA in healthy donors. Germline CDR1 SQVTM, CDR2 ANQGSEA. The CDR3 spans 13 residues. Trimming at V came to 3 bases and at J to 8 bases, leaving 7 bases not matched to a gene. It was with 60 Vbeta and 13 Jbeta primers that the PCR ran. Method: immunoSEQ multiplex PCR; TCRdb's copy keeps in-frame clones and lacks some. The sample has 95,000 to 150,000 clones, 66% seen once. V gene TRBV29-1 combines with J gene TRBJ1-2; 9 bases fit TRBD1. The sequenced sample was PBMCs. The receptor comes from a young man in good health and CMV-seronegative. The CDR3, as DNA: TGCAGCGTTGACCCAACAGGGGGCGGCGGCTACACCTTC. This translates into CSVDPTGGGGYTF.